What follows are 13 T cell receptor beta chains derived from one specimen sequenced in a study of patients and donors after allogeneic stem cell transplantation. MiXCR, run by TCRdb on the RT-PCR reads, gives a single entry per CDR3 protein. Here the sample spans approximately 90,000 distinct CDR3 sequences, less than 5% being singletons. The source material was blood, either unsorted or a sorted T cell fraction (not recorded which). These receptors all stem from a human donor who was either an allogeneic HSCT recipient or a stem cell or donor lymphocyte infusion donor (not recorded which). It is not recorded whose cells these are; they may come from a transplant donor.

This clonotype has just a few counts. The gene calls are TRBV5-1 and TRBJ1-4; D is perhaps TRBD1 (5 bases). CDR1 SGHRS and CDR2 YFSETQ come from the germline V gene. V was clipped by 3 bases and J by 6 bases, with 12 bases between them. The CDR3 consists of 14 residues. The CDR3 region is CASSYQGVYEKLFF. Written as DNA, the CDR3 is TGCGCCAGCAGCTACCAGGGAGTATATGAAAAACTGTTTTTT.

This clonotype was found many times. This chain joins TRBV10-3 and TRBJ1-1, with D tentatively TRBD1 (5 bases). The CDR3 is 13 amino acids. The germline V gene encodes CDR1 ENHRY and CDR2 SYGVKD. Trimming pared 6 bases from V and 6 bases from J, leaving 14 bases between. The CDR3 loop is CAIRHRDWPEAFF. The CDR3 coding sequence is TGTGCCATCAGACACCGGGACTGGCCTGAAGCTTTCTTT.

This clonotype was detected many times. The chain uses TRBV5-1 and TRBJ2-1; no clear D gene. Trimming removed 1 base from V and 6 bases from J, with 11 bases in between. There are 14 residues in the CDR3. Germline CDR1 and CDR2: SGHRS and YFSETQ. CDR3 in DNA: TGCGCCAGCAGCTTGTCCCAGCCGGGCAATGAGCAGTTCTTC. Translating it yields CASSLSQPGNEQFF.

Many counts were recorded for this clonotype. This chain links TRBV5-1 with TRBJ2-7; D could derive from TRBD1 or TRBD2 (5 bases each). From germline, CDR1 is SGHRS and CDR2 YFSETQ. The V end lost 4 bases, the J end lost 2 bases, and 10 bases lay between the germline ends. The CDR3 is made up of 13 amino acids. CDR3 sequence: CASSPVGAYEQYF. The CDR3 DNA follows: TGCGCCAGCAGCCCGGTGGGGGCCTACGAGCAGTACTTC.

This clonotype occurred many times. The chain joins TRBV11-2 to TRBJ1-2; D is unresolved. The V end lost 5 bases, the J end lost 7 bases, and 23 bases lay between the germline ends. CDR3 length equals 16 residues. The V gene's germline CDR1 is SGHAT and CDR2 FQNNGV. In DNA, the CDR3 is TGTGCCAGCAGCGCGTTACGCCGGGGAGTTTGGGGTGGCTACACCTTC. Protein sequence: CASSALRRGVWGGYTF. Based on the CDR3 plus reference TRBV11-2 and TRBJ1-2, the full variable domain is EAGVAQSPRYKIIEKRQSVAFWCNPISGHATLYWYQQILGQGPKLLIQFQNNGVVDDSQLPKDRFSAERLKGVDSTLKIQPAKLEDSAVYLCASSALRRGVWGGYTFGSGTRLTVV.

CDR3 amino acids: CASSPGAWAGELFF. As DNA, the CDR3 is TGTGCCAGCTCACCAGGGGCGTGGGCCGGGGAGCTGTTTTTT. V usage is TRBV18 and J usage is TRBJ2-2; the D gene is possibly TRBD1 (5 bases). Germline assignment: CDR1 KGHSH and CDR2 LQKENI. The CDR3 spans 14 residues. Between the trimmed V and J ends, which lost 2 bases and 6 bases, there was a span of 10 bases.

This clonotype was seen at least ten times. The chain has TRBV7-2 and TRBJ1-2; D is perhaps TRBD1 (5 bases). Trimming took off 6 bases at V and 5 bases at J, with 13 bases between the two ends. The CDR3 totals 13 residues. Germline CDR1 and CDR2: SGHTA and FQGNSA. The CDR3 bases are TGTGCCAGCAGTGAGGGGATTGGGTATGGCTACACCTTC. Translating gives CASSEGIGYGYTF.

In its sample, this clonotype was seen a few times. The chain has TRBV7-6 and TRBJ2-7; the D gene could be TRBD1 or TRBD2 (5 bases each). Per the germline V gene, CDR1 is SGHVS and CDR2 is FNYEAQ. The CDR3 is 16 amino acids. V dropped 5 bases and J dropped 2 bases, with 19 bases sitting between them. The CDR3 DNA sequence: TGTGCCAGCAGCCCAGTCGGAGCGGACATCGCCTACGAGCAGTACTTC. Protein: CASSPVGADIAYEQYF.

There are many counts of this clonotype. CDR3 sequence: CASSWFGRSTDTQYF. CDR3 coding DNA: TGCGCCAGCAGCTGGTTCGGGCGTAGCACAGATACGCAGTATTTT. J is TRBJ2-3 and V is TRBV4-1; D is unclear. There are 15 residues in the CDR3. Germline V gene lookup returns CDR1 MGHRA and CDR2 YSYEKL. The V end lost 5 bases, the J end lost 0 bases, and 12 bases lay between the germline ends.

This clonotype was counted many times. The chain uses TRBV20-1 and TRBJ2-2; D might be TRBD1 (6 bases). The CDR3 contains 14 residues. Germline lookup yields CDR1 DFQATT and CDR2 SNEGSKA (reference sequence). The V and J ends lost 3 bases and 4 bases respectively, with 12 bases between them. The CDR3 DNA is TGCAGTGCTAGCGGGACAACAGGCACCGGGGAGCTGTTTTTT. Translation: CSASGTTGTGELFF.

This clonotype was recorded at least ten times. This chain uses TRBV7-7 with TRBJ1-4; 10 bases line up with TRBD1. V lost 5 bases and J lost 8; bases outside the gene matches: 2. Germline values: CDR1 SSHAT, CDR2 FNYEAQ (reference sequence). The CDR3 loop spans 13 amino acids. The CDR3 is CASSRDRGEKLFF. Written as DNA, the CDR3 is TGTGCCAGCAGCCGGGACAGGGGCGAAAAACTGTTTTTT.

This clonotype was counted at least ten times. V gene TRBV11-1 combines with J gene TRBJ2-7; 7 bases agree with TRBD1. The CDR3 runs to 16 residues. The trim removed 6 bases at V and 0 bases at J, leaving 11 bases unmatched. Germline V gene lookup returns CDR1 SGHAT and CDR2 FQDESV (reference sequence). The CDR3 region has the DNA TGTGCCAGCAGTAGTGGAAGGGGGCCTAGCTCCTACGAGCAGTACTTC. Protein: CASSSGRGPSSYEQYF. The full variable domain, rest sourced from reference TRBV11-1 and TRBJ2-7, is EAEVAQSPRYKITEKSQAVAFWCDPISGHATLYWYRQILGQGPELLVQFQDESVVDDSQLPKDRFSAERLKGVDSTLKIQPAELGDSAMYLCASSSGRGPSSYEQYFGPGTRLTVT.

The DNA for the CDR3 is TGCGCCAGCAGTAGCGGAGCGACGAACACCGGGGAGCTGTTTTTT. It encodes CASSSGATNTGELFF. The chain couples TRBV10-1 to TRBJ2-2, with D tentatively TRBD2 (5 bases). The germline gives CDR1 WNHNN, CDR2 SYGVQD (reference sequence). The V gene lost 5 bases and the J gene lost 0 bases, with 10 bases spanning the gap. This CDR3 is built from 15 residues.